Following are 12 T cell receptor beta chains from one sample sequenced in a study of identical twins. TCRdb ran MiXCR on the 5' RACE reads and lists one entry per CDR3 protein. The table shows a few hundred thousand distinct CDR3 sequences, with 5.5% to 7.5% occurring only once. These data were also reused for a study on T cells expressing NK-cell markers.

Sequencing was performed on CD8+ T cells sorted from blood. Receptor source: a woman aged 18-29 years in good health.

This clonotype came up many times. The gene calls are TRBV2 and TRBJ1-6; D is unclear. Per germline, CDR1 SNHLY and CDR2 FYNNEI. Trimming removed 3 bases from V and 7 bases from J, with 10 bases in between. This CDR3 contains 14 residues. The CDR3 DNA reads TGTGCCAGCAGTGACGTGACCCCGAATTCACCCCTCCACTTT. Residues: CASSDVTPNSPLHF. Combining the CDR3 with reference TRBV2 and TRBJ1-6 gives the whole variable domain EPEVTQTPSHQVTQMGQEVILRCVPISNHLYFYWYRQILGQKVEFLVSFYNNEISEKSEIFDDQFSVERPDGSNFTLKIRSTKLEDSAMYFCASSDVTPNSPLHFGNGTRLTVT.

This clonotype was found many times. The rearrangement uses TRBV20-1 and TRBJ2-3; D is undetermined. This CDR3 spans 13 amino acids. Trimming stripped 3 bases from V and 3 bases from J, with 10 bases between. Per germline, CDR1 DFQATT and CDR2 SNEGSKA (reference sequence). The CDR3 bases are TGCAGTGCTAGTTACCTGGCGACAGATACGCAGTATTTT. Amino acid sequence: CSASYLATDTQYF.

This clonotype was observed a few times. CDR3 amino acids: CASSKGTASGGYTF. Here the CDR3 DNA reads TGTGCCAGCAGCAAAGGGACGGCCTCGGGAGGCTACACCTTC. This rearrangement joins TRBV7-3 to TRBJ1-2; TRBD1 might be the D (5 bases). Germline V gene data show CDR1 as SGHTA and CDR2 as FQGTGA. V was pared by 5 bases and J by 8 bases, with 18 bases between. The CDR3 totals 14 residues.

This clonotype came up many times. The chain carries TRBV6-5 and TRBJ1-2; the D is unclear. Germline values: CDR1 MNHEY, CDR2 SVGAGI. The CDR3 runs 13 residues. V was pared by 4 bases and J by 3 bases, with 9 bases between. In nucleotides, the CDR3 is TGTGCCAGCAGTTTAACAGAGGACTATGGCTACACCTTC. It yields the protein CASSLTEDYGYTF.

This clonotype was recorded many times. The V gene is TRBV15, the J gene TRBJ2-1; TRBD2 is a possible D gene (6 bases). The germline V gene has CDR1 LNHNV and CDR2 YYDKDF (reference sequence). CDR3 size: 17 residues. Trimming removed 3 bases from V and 1 base from J, with 16 bases in between. The DNA of the CDR3 is TGTGCCACCAGCAGCCCCTGGCGGGACGGTTCCTACAATGAGCAGTTCTTC. Amino acids: CATSSPWRDGSYNEQFF.

The gene calls are TRBV9 and TRBJ2-5, with D possibly matching TRBD1 (5 bases). Trimming stripped 2 bases from V and 3 bases from J, with 14 bases between. CDR1 and CDR2 (germline): SGDLS, YYNGEE. The CDR3 loop spans 15 amino acids. Written as DNA, the CDR3 is TGTGCCAGCAGCGTTCTGGGGCAGGGCGAAGAGACCCAGTACTTC. Translated: CASSVLGQGEETQYF.

This clonotype was seen a few times. The CDR3 sequence is CASSLGAGGPTDTQYF. The CDR3 DNA is TGTGCCAGCAGTTTAGGGGCGGGGGGGCCCACAGATACGCAGTATTTT. The chain has TRBV12-3 or TRBV12-4 and TRBJ2-3, with 9 bases lining up with TRBD2. J lost 2 bases, V lost 1 base, and 4 bases had no gene match. There are 16 residues in the CDR3.

This clonotype was seen more than once but under ten times. The rearrangement uses TRBV6-5 and TRBJ2-3; D might be TRBD2 (5 bases). V lost 0 bases, J lost 0 bases, and 10 bases lay in between. Germline V gene sequence: CDR1 MNHEY, CDR2 SVGAGI. The CDR3 totals 16 residues. The DNA of the CDR3 is TGTGCCAGCAGTTACTCGGACTTTTACAGCACAGATACGCAGTATTTT. Protein product: CASSYSDFYSTDTQYF.

This clonotype was counted ten times or more. This rearrangement joins TRBV5-1 to TRBJ1-1; no definite D call. Germline CDR1 is SGHRS and CDR2 is YFSETQ. With 0 bases removed from V and 7 bases from J, the gap between germline ends came to 10 bases. The CDR3 covers 13 residues. This CDR3 is CASSLGGAVEAFF. CDR3 bases: TGCGCCAGCAGCTTGGGGGGTGCGGTTGAAGCTTTCTTT.

Points on this clonotype: The junction and the germline gene differ at one end; a read error may be behind it. The CDR3 coding sequence is TGCGCCAGCAGTGATGGGGACCACGAGACCCAGTACTTC. It codes for CASSDGDHETQYF. The chain carries TRBV10-2 and TRBJ2-5; either TRBD1 or TRBD2 may fit D (5 bases each). Per germline, CDR1 WSHSY and CDR2 SAAADI. This CDR3 comprises 13 residues.

This clonotype appeared a few times. This sequence joins TRBV7-3 and TRBJ2-2; 8 bases line up with TRBD1. V was pared by 4 bases and J by 8 bases, with 9 bases of the junction left unmatched. The CDR3 is 15 residues long. Germline V gene sequence: CDR1 SGHTA, CDR2 FQGTGA. The CDR3 region has the DNA TGTGCCAGCAGCTCGGAAACAGGGGGTCGAGGGGAGCTGTTTTTT. Translated: CASSSETGGRGELFF.

This clonotype was seen more than once but under ten times. The chain is built from TRBV30 and TRBJ2-3; no firm D call. Germline V lookup: CDR1 GTSNPN, CDR2 SVGIG (reference sequence). The V gene lost 3 bases and the J gene lost 0 bases, with 13 bases spanning the gap. This CDR3 is 15 amino acids long. CDR3 protein: CAWSPTASSTDTQYF. CDR3 sequence (DNA): TGTGCCTGGAGCCCCACAGCGTCGAGCACAGATACGCAGTATTTT.